The 13 T cell receptor beta chains below come from one sample, sequenced in a study of T cell repertoires in cytomegalovirus infection. No cognate antigen is known for these TCRs. TCRdb independently ran MiXCR on the reads; one entry per CDR3 protein. The sample has about 890,000 distinct CDR3 sequences, 30% to 40% seen once. The input for sequencing was cultured CD8+ T cells from PBMCs, taken from culture after CMV antigen stimulation. All receptors derive from a human donor in good health (CMV status not recorded). Some clones in this sample may be carry-over from other donors' samples.

The sample holds a few counts of this clonotype. This chain connects TRBV27 to TRBJ2-7; TRBD2 aligns across 9 bases. The CDR3 is made up of 14 amino acids. Germline CDR1 and CDR2: MNHEY and SMNVEV (reference sequence). Trimming cost V 4 bases and J 3 bases; bases outside gene matches: 4. The CDR3 loop reads CASSWASGVYEQYF. The CDR3 DNA is TGTGCCAGCAGTTGGGCTAGCGGGGTCTACGAGCAGTACTTC.

In its sample, this clonotype was seen many times. This chain uses TRBV7-2 with TRBJ1-1, with 7 bases aligning to TRBD1. J was trimmed by 0 bases and V by 5 bases; bases with no gene match: 6. Germline V gene lookup returns CDR1 SGHTA and CDR2 FQGNSA. The CDR3 runs to 15 residues. The CDR3 is CASSLNRGLNTEAFF. The DNA of the CDR3 is TGTGCCAGCAGCCTAAACAGGGGCCTGAACACTGAAGCTTTCTTT.

This clonotype has ten or more counts. The chain uses TRBV7-9 and TRBJ2-7, with D hard to call. The V end was cut by 1 base, the J end by 2 bases, with 21 bases between. Germline V gene sequence: CDR1 SEHNR, CDR2 FQNEAQ (reference sequence). The CDR3 runs to 18 residues. CDR3 nucleotide sequence: TGTGCCAGCAGCTTAGGGAACATAGGTGCCGAAGGCACCTACGAGCAGTACTTC. This gives the protein CASSLGNIGAEGTYEQYF.

This sequence joins TRBV20-1 and TRBJ2-2, with unresolved D. CDR1 is DFQATT, CDR2 SNEGSKA, per germline (reference sequence). The V gene lost 5 bases and the J gene lost 3 bases, with 13 bases spanning the gap. The length of the CDR3 is 14 residues. The CDR3 spells CSAPFLRDTGELFF. DNA for the CDR3: TGCAGTGCTCCTTTTCTACGGGACACCGGGGAGCTGTTTTTT.

J is TRBJ1-6 and V is TRBV7-8; 7 bases align to TRBD1. From germline, CDR1 is SGHVS and CDR2 FQNEAQ. The junction had 9 bases not matched to a gene; V was cut back by 8 bases and J by 5 bases. The CDR3 totals 15 residues. The CDR3 sequence is CASSEGQGDNSPLHF. Here the CDR3 DNA reads TGTGCCAGCTCCGAGGGGCAGGGGGATAATTCACCCCTCCACTTT.

A few counts support this clonotype. The chain carries TRBV10-3 and TRBJ2-2; D is uncertain. CDR1 is ENHRY and CDR2 is SYGVKD in the germline V gene. V lost 0 bases and J 5 bases, leaving 4 bases between the germline ends. This CDR3 region has 13 residues. DNA for the CDR3: TGTGCCATCAGTGAGTCAAAGACCGGGGAGCTGTTTTTT. This translates into CAISESKTGELFF.

The chain combines TRBV6-5 with TRBJ2-5; tentatively, D is TRBD1 (6 bases). Germline values: CDR1 MNHEY, CDR2 SVGAGI. The V gene lost 7 bases and the J gene lost 2 bases, with 17 bases spanning the gap. CDR3 size: 15 residues. The DNA of the CDR3 is TGTGCCAGCATAGACTCGTGGGACACACAAGAGACCCAGTACTTC. Its translation: CASIDSWDTQETQYF.

This clonotype appeared a few times. The chain combines TRBV27 with TRBJ2-3; D might be TRBD1 or TRBD2, each matching 6 bases. This CDR3 is built from 14 residues. Germline loops: CDR1 MNHEY, CDR2 SMNVEV (reference sequence). V lost 7 bases to trimming and J lost 0 bases, with 11 bases between them. Written as DNA, the CDR3 is TGTGCCAGCATAGGGGGGCCTAGCACAGATACGCAGTATTTT. It specifies CASIGGPSTDTQYF.

DNA for the CDR3: TGTGCCAGCAGCGTTTTTAGCGGGGGATCCTACAATGAGCAGTTCTTC. Translation: CASSVFSGGSYNEQFF. The chain links TRBV7-2 to TRBJ2-1; 9 bases fit TRBD2. The CDR3 has 16 residues. The germline gives CDR1 SGHTA, CDR2 FQGNSA. Trimming removed 5 bases from V and 1 base from J; junction bases left unmatched: 6.

The rearrangement joins TRBV12-3 or TRBV12-4 to TRBJ1-5, with D unresolved. With 5 bases removed from V and 4 bases from J, the gap between germline ends came to 9 bases. This CDR3 spans 13 amino acids. CDR3 sequence (DNA): TGTGCCAGCAGTGCCCCGGGGAATCAGCCCCAGCATTTT. The encoded protein is CASSAPGNQPQHF.

This clonotype appeared a few times. The chain uses TRBV6-1 and TRBJ2-7, with D tentatively TRBD2 (5 bases). Germline loops: CDR1 MNHNS, CDR2 SASEGT. CDR3 length: 17 residues. The ends were cut back, 2 bases at V and 3 bases at J, with 20 bases in the middle. The CDR3 coding sequence is TGTGCCAGCAGTGAATCCTGGGCCGGCGACTACGACTACGAGCAGTACTTC. This codes for CASSESWAGDYDYEQYF.

A few counts support this clonotype. The chain uses TRBV7-8 and TRBJ1-3; D is unclear. The CDR3 consists of 17 residues. V lost 4 bases and J lost 4, with 20 bases in between. Germline loops: CDR1 SGHVS, CDR2 FQNEAQ. The CDR3 sequence is CASSYGPAPTRGNTIYF. The DNA of the CDR3 is TGTGCCAGCAGCTATGGGCCCGCACCGACGAGGGGAAACACCATATATTTT.

This clonotype was seen a handful of times. V is TRBV3-1 and J is TRBJ2-1; unclear D gene. The CDR3 consists of 13 residues. Looked up from germline, CDR1 is LGHDT and CDR2 is YNNKEL (reference sequence). Trimming took 0 bases from V and 4 from J, leaving 4 bases between them. Here the CDR3 reads CASSQDAYNEQFF. DNA for the CDR3: TGTGCCAGCAGCCAAGACGCATACAATGAGCAGTTCTTC.